This T cell receptor beta chain came from a study of technical replicates of blood from a few donors (dated by TCRdb to 2016 to 2017). Receptors were amplified or captured by the immunoSEQ multiplex PCR assay. TCRdb's version of the immuneACCESS table is confined to in-frame rearrangements and falls short of the full clone set. An unresolved V gene accounts for under half of the shortfall where checked; the remainder is of unknown origin. This sample is represented by under 100,000 clones; 90% to 98% of them were singletons. The ten largest clones take up about 0.3% of the sample. This clone was recorded only once. Its antigen specificity is not known. It has no much larger one-base neighbor in the sample; base qualities were not kept. Based on the germline V gene, the CDR1 and CDR2 sequences are SGHDT and YYEEEE. Trimming leaves V shorter by 4 bases and J shorter by 2 bases, with the junction holding 9 bases beyond the gene matches. Measured from the cysteine to the phenylalanine, the CDR3 is 17 residues long. The retained sequence is limited to the CDR3, 51 bases, with the frame set at the first base.

The chain couples TRBV5-6 to TRBJ2-7; 13 middle bases align to TRBD2. Sequenced input: T cells isolated from PBMCs. The origin of this receptor is a human donor in good health. The DNA sequence is TGTGCCAGCAGCGGCGACGGACTAGCGGGAGTCACCTACGAGCAGTACTTC. Translation gives CASSGDGLAGVTYEQYF.